These 25 T cell receptor beta chains share one sample of origin, sequenced in a study of shared T cell receptors in the human thymus (dated by TCRdb to the early 2020s). Libraries were constructed by the immunoSEQ multiplex PCR assay. TCRdb took this table from immuneACCESS and kept in-frame rearrangements with V and J called. Such tables lack part of the clones; where checked against another copy, unresolved V genes explain under half of the gap, and the rest is unexplained. The sample table records hundreds of thousands of clones; around 78% of these occur just once. The ten biggest clones cover more than 0.01% of the sample. The data were also submitted as part of a second study, on human thymus T cells.

The sample consisted of thymocytes. Every receptor here comes from a boy younger than two with a congenital heart defect. Donor details come from another sample of the same person, matched by shared clones.

The chain couples TRBV6-1 to TRBJ2-1; D call uncertain. This CDR3 is 15 amino acids long. V was shortened by 2 bases and J by 0 bases, with 8 bases between the two germline ends. CDR1 and CDR2 (germline): MNHNS, SASEGT. The CDR3 bases are TGTGCCAGCAGTGAACCTCCGAGCTCCTACAATGAGCAGTTCTTC. It translates to CASSEPPSSYNEQFF.

CDR3 coding DNA: TGCGCCAGCAGCCTCCGGGACAGGGGAGGGAGCACTGAAGCTTTCTTT. Encoded protein: CASSLRDRGGSTEAFF. This sequence joins TRBV5-1 and TRBJ1-1; 10 nucleotides match TRBD1. This CDR3 is 16 amino acids long. V dropped 4 bases and J dropped 4; count of bases not matched to a gene: 10. The germline V gene has CDR1 SGHRS and CDR2 YFSETQ.

The chain carries TRBV10-2 and TRBJ2-1, with 9 positions matching TRBD2. Looked up from germline, CDR1 is WSHSY and CDR2 is SAAADI. CDR3 length equals 14 residues. The V gene end was trimmed by 5 bases and the J gene end by 5 bases; junction bases not matched to a gene: 4. The CDR3 DNA is TGCGCCAGCAGTCCCCGACTAGCGGACAATGAGCAGTTCTTC. It yields the protein CASSPRLADNEQFF.

This clone was observed a few times. This chain uses TRBV19 with TRBJ2-7; TRBD1 might be the D (5 bases). The germline gives CDR1 LNHDA, CDR2 SQIVND (reference sequence). Deletions cut 5 bases from V and 3 bases from J, with 11 bases between. CDR3 length: 13 residues. The CDR3 region is CASSLSQGYEQYF. For the CDR3, the DNA is TGTGCCAGTAGTCTTTCGCAGGGCTACGAGCAGTACTTC.

The chain's CDR3 is CASSPLRTGGYEQYF. The CDR3 DNA follows: TGTGCCAGCAGTCCACTACGGACAGGGGGCTACGAGCAGTACTTC. The gene calls are TRBV27 and TRBJ2-7, with 10 nucleotides matching TRBD1. The V gene's germline CDR1 is MNHEY and CDR2 SMNVEV (reference sequence). V was clipped by 5 bases and J by 3 bases; unmatched bases: 7. This CDR3 comprises 15 residues.

This chain links TRBV10-3 with TRBJ1-3; D might be TRBD1 (6 bases). Trimming left V 6 bases short and J 0 bases short, with 18 bases between. Per germline, CDR1 ENHRY and CDR2 SYGVKD. CDR3 length: 17 residues. The CDR3 loop is CAIRRSGAFTSGNTIYF. The CDR3 bases are TGTGCCATCAGAAGATCAGGGGCCTTTACCTCTGGAAACACCATATATTTT.

The V and J genes are TRBV25-1 and TRBJ2-1, with 7 bases aligning to TRBD2. Germline V gene lookup returns CDR1 MGHDK and CDR2 SYGVNS. The CDR3 is made up of 12 amino acids. Trimming at V came to 8 bases and at J to 6 bases, leaving 4 bases not matched to a gene. CDR3 residues: CASGSSGNEQFF. The CDR3 DNA sequence: TGTGCCAGCGGGTCTAGCGGCAATGAGCAGTTCTTC.

This clone was seen only a few times. This chain uses TRBV7-2 with TRBJ2-1, with 8 bases aligning to TRBD2. The junction had 6 bases not matched to a gene; V was cut back by 5 bases and J by 3 bases. This CDR3 contains 15 residues. The germline V gene has CDR1 SGHTA and CDR2 FQGNSA. This CDR3 reads CASSPRREDYNEQFF. The CDR3 DNA reads TGTGCCAGCAGCCCCAGGCGGGAGGACTACAATGAGCAGTTCTTC.

Written as DNA, the CDR3 is TGTGCCACCAGCAGAGGACAGGGCATTAACTATGGCTACACCTTC. Translation gives CATSRGQGINYGYTF. The chain joins TRBV15 to TRBJ1-2; TRBD1 matches at 7 bases. Looked up from germline, CDR1 is LNHNV and CDR2 is YYDKDF (reference sequence). V shed 1 base, J shed 1 base, and the junction held 3 bases outside the gene matches. The CDR3 consists of 15 residues. Using reference TRBV15 and TRBJ1-2 for the parts outside the CDR3, the full variable domain is DAMVIQNPRYQVTQFGKPVTLSCSQTLNHNVMYWYQQKSSQAPKLLFHYYDKDFNNEADTPDNFQSRRPNTSFCFLDIRSPGLGDTAMYLCATSRGQGINYGYTFGSGTRLTVV.

The genes are TRBV25-1 and TRBJ2-1; TRBD2 agrees at 8 bases. CDR1 is MGHDK and CDR2 is SYGVNS in the germline V gene. CDR3 length: 14 amino acids. V dropped 6 bases and J dropped 7; count of bases not matched to a gene: 8. The CDR3 DNA reads as TGTGCCAGCAGGGGAGTGGGACTAGGTAATGAGCAGTTCTTC. It translates to CASRGVGLGNEQFF.

This clone was picked up one time. The CDR3 DNA is TGTGCCTGGCTTAGGAGCTCCGGGGAGCTGTTTTTT. Translation: CAWLRSSGELFF. This chain joins TRBV30 and TRBJ2-2; D is uncertain. CDR1 GTSNPN and CDR2 SVGIG come from the germline V gene (reference sequence). The CDR3 is 12 residues long. The V end lost 5 bases, the J end lost 6 bases, and 10 bases lay between the germline ends.

This chain connects TRBV14 to TRBJ2-7; 9 nucleotides agree with TRBD1. The CDR3 has 17 amino acids. Germline assignment: CDR1 SGHDN and CDR2 FVKESK. V lost 0 bases, J lost 2 bases, and 8 bases stayed unmatched. The CDR3 loop is CASSQDRGDRGAYEQYF. CDR3 bases: TGTGCCAGCAGCCAAGATCGTGGCGACAGGGGGGCCTACGAGCAGTACTTC.

This clone has only a few counts. The J gene is TRBJ2-6, the V gene TRBV12-5; D call uncertain. The ends were cut back, 0 bases at V and 0 bases at J, with 9 bases in the middle. The CDR3 contains 17 residues. The germline gives CDR1 LGHNT, CDR2 FRNRAP. This chain's CDR3 is CASGLVRQISGANVLTF. CDR3 sequence (DNA): TGTGCTAGTGGTTTGGTACGCCAGATCTCTGGGGCCAACGTCCTGACTTTC.

The CDR3: CSFRAGSTDTQYF. Here the CDR3 DNA reads TGCAGCTTTAGGGCAGGGAGCACAGATACGCAGTATTTT. V and J are TRBV29-1 and TRBJ2-3, with D possibly TRBD1 on 5 matching bases. The CDR3 spans 13 residues. V gave up 8 bases and J gave up 0 bases, with 12 bases separating them. Germline CDR1 reads SQVTM; CDR2 reads ANQGSEA.

This rearrangement joins TRBV6-1 to TRBJ2-4; D uncertain. The germline gives CDR1 MNHNS, CDR2 SASEGT. V gave up 8 bases and J gave up 1 base, with 9 bases separating them. This CDR3 is 13 amino acids long. The DNA for the CDR3 is TGTGCCAGCGAACACCTTGCCAAAAACATTCAGTACTTC. Translation: CASEHLAKNIQYF.

This chain uses TRBV2 with TRBJ1-1, with D unresolved. V lost 2 bases to trimming and J lost 0 bases, with 16 bases between them. Germline lookup yields CDR1 SNHLY and CDR2 FYNNEI. CDR3 size: 17 residues. CDR3 in amino acids: CASSELFPFIMNTEAFF. CDR3 bases: TGTGCCAGCAGTGAACTCTTCCCGTTTATTATGAACACTGAAGCTTTCTTT. Using reference TRBV2 and TRBJ1-1 for the parts outside the CDR3, the full variable domain is EPEVTQTPSHQVTQMGQEVILRCVPISNHLYFYWYRQILGQKVEFLVSFYNNEISEKSEIFDDQFSVERPDGSNFTLKIRSTKLEDSAMYFCASSELFPFIMNTEAFFGQGTRLTVV.

This clone has just a few counts. The chain carries TRBV20-1 and TRBJ2-1; 9 bases line up with TRBD2. J lost 13 bases, V lost 7 bases, and 5 bases had no gene match. Germline V gene sequence: CDR1 DFQATT, CDR2 SNEGSKA (reference sequence). This CDR3 spans 10 amino acids. CDR3 bases: TGCAGTGGTGCGGGAGGGGCACAGTTCTTC. Amino acids: CSGAGGAQFF.

The CDR3, as DNA: TGTGCCAGCAGTGAAGGTCGTCTAGCGGAAGTCACAGATACGCAGTATTTT. Amino acid sequence: CASSEGRLAEVTDTQYF. V usage is TRBV2 and J usage is TRBJ2-3; the match to TRBD2 covers 7 bases. Per the germline V gene, CDR1 is SNHLY and CDR2 is FYNNEI. The CDR3 contains 17 residues. V was clipped by 1 base and J by 2 bases; unmatched bases: 9.

This chain connects TRBV7-2 to TRBJ2-7; 8 nucleotides match TRBD1. J lost 5 bases, V lost 3 bases, and 3 bases had no gene match. The CDR3 totals 13 residues. Germline loops: CDR1 SGHTA, CDR2 FQGNSA. CDR3 coding DNA: TGTGCCAGCAGCTTTAACAGGGGGGACGAGCAGTACTTC. Translating it yields CASSFNRGDEQYF.

The chain couples TRBV11-3 to TRBJ2-4, with a possible D match to TRBD2 (6 bases). There are 15 residues in the CDR3. Per the germline V gene, CDR1 is SGHNT and CDR2 is YENEEA. Trimming pared 3 bases from V and 3 bases from J, leaving 12 bases between. The CDR3 sequence: CASSFGDLSKNIQYF. DNA for the CDR3: TGTGCCAGCAGCTTCGGGGACTTGAGCAAAAACATTCAGTACTTC.

The chain employs TRBV7-9 and TRBJ1-4; the D gene is possibly TRBD1 (5 bases). V was pared by 3 bases and J by 4 bases, with 12 bases between. This CDR3 contains 15 residues. The V gene's germline CDR1 is SEHNR and CDR2 FQNEAQ (reference sequence). The CDR3 nucleotides are TGTGCCAGCAGCTTCGCGGACATAAATAATGAAAAACTGTTTTTT. Amino acids: CASSFADINNEKLFF.

The chain joins TRBV27 to TRBJ1-2; 9 bases line up with TRBD1. This CDR3 region has 13 residues. V was clipped by 6 bases and J by 6 bases; unmatched bases: 5. Germline CDR1 MNHEY, CDR2 SMNVEV (reference sequence). This chain's CDR3 is CASSLQGAHGYTF. The CDR3 DNA reads TGTGCCAGCAGCCTACAGGGGGCGCATGGCTACACCTTC.

The chain has TRBV25-1 and TRBJ2-5; D uncertain. Germline V gives CDR1 MGHDK, CDR2 SYGVNS. This CDR3 spans 13 amino acids. Deletions cut 4 bases from V and 3 bases from J, with 9 bases between. The CDR3 spells CASSADREETQYF. The DNA of the CDR3 is TGTGCCAGCAGTGCTGATCGGGAAGAGACCCAGTACTTC.

This chain connects TRBV19 to TRBJ2-7; maybe TRBD2 (5 bases). This CDR3 has 12 amino acids. Trimming removed 4 bases at V and 3 bases at J, with 7 bases between. Germline V gene data show CDR1 as LNHDA and CDR2 as SQIVND (reference sequence). The CDR3 region has the DNA TGTGCCAGTAGTACCGGGGACTACGAGCAGTACTTC. Amino acid sequence: CASSTGDYEQYF.

The J gene is TRBJ2-7, the V gene TRBV20-1; D is unresolved. V lost 3 bases and J lost 3, with 6 bases in between. There are 11 residues in the CDR3. Germline loops: CDR1 DFQATT, CDR2 SNEGSKA (reference sequence). The CDR3 spells CSARNSYEQYF. DNA of the CDR3: TGCAGTGCTAGGAACAGCTACGAGCAGTACTTC.